Presented here are 26 T cell receptor beta chains from one specimen sequenced in a study of T cells in Graves' hyperthyroidism and ophthalmopathy (dated by TCRdb to between 2019 and 2020). The library was generated by multiplex PCR. This sample was sequenced with an Illumina HiSeq 2000. Amplification of TCR beta CDR3 regions was carried out from RNA transcripts. The first round of RT-PCR for the TCR CDR3 was performed with the HTBI primer set and the Qiagen OneStep RT-PCR kit. TCRdb handled the public reads itself, with Q25 trimming in fastp and clone calling in MiXCR, and kept productive beta chains. Entries that share a CDR3 protein sequence are merged under the most common genes and DNA. The sample records hundreds of thousands of distinct CDR3 sequences, approximately 15% of which are singletons. Roughly 35% of the sample belongs to the ten largest clones. Material for sequencing was blood. The origin of the receptors is a woman in her forties with Graves' ophthalmopathy.

In its sample, this clonotype was seen a few times. A much more abundant neighbour one base away suggests this may be a read error. The chain combines TRBV28 with TRBJ1-2; TRBD1 aligns across 8 bases. Germline CDR1 MDHEN, CDR2 SYDVKM. The CDR3 is 14 residues long. The DNA for the CDR3 is TGTGCCAGCAGTCCCCCAGGGGGCTTGTATGGCTACGCCTTC. Translating it yields CASSPPGGLYGYAF.

This clonotype has ten or more counts. The CDR3 loop is CAWRGRAGGYTF. CDR3 nucleotides: TGTGCCTGGAGGGGCAGGGCAGGTGGCTACACCTTC. J is TRBJ1-2 and V is TRBV30; D perhaps matches TRBD1 (5 bases). This CDR3 has 12 amino acids. Deletions cut 3 bases from V and 7 bases from J, with 12 bases between. Looked up from germline, CDR1 is GTSNPN and CDR2 is SVGIG (reference sequence).

This clonotype was counted at least ten times. The chain links TRBV7-6 to TRBJ2-1, with D possibly called TRBD1 or TRBD2 (5 bases each). The CDR3 covers 15 residues. Trimming shortened V by 7 bases and J by 0 bases, and 13 bases separated the two germline ends. The germline V gene has CDR1 SGHVS and CDR2 FNYEAQ. CDR3 bases: TGTGCCAGCAACTCCGGGACGAGCTCCTACAATGAGCAGTTCTTC. Translation: CASNSGTSSYNEQFF.

This clonotype was recorded many times. The gene calls are TRBV29-1 and TRBJ1-1; no clear D. CDR3 length: 13 amino acids. Germline V gives CDR1 SQVTM, CDR2 ANQGSEA. The V gene lost 4 bases and the J gene lost 1 base, with 10 bases spanning the gap. The CDR3 coding sequence is TGCAGCGTTGTCCCCTTCTCGAACACTGAAGCTTTCTTT. Translated, it gives CSVVPFSNTEAFF.

This clonotype was counted many times. This chain joins TRBV6-1 and TRBJ2-5; TRBD2 matches at 7 bases. V trimming: 4 bases; J trimming: 5 bases; junction bases outside the gene matches: 10. CDR1 is MNHNS, CDR2 SASEGT, per germline. This CDR3 has 15 residues. The CDR3 coding sequence is TGTGCCAGCAGTGCTGGGGCGGGAGTATGGGAGACCCAGTACTTC. Protein sequence: CASSAGAGVWETQYF.

This clonotype was picked up a small number of times. V is TRBV6-1 and J is TRBJ1-1; D remains ambiguous. The CDR3 totals 14 residues. V lost 5 bases and J lost 1, with 11 bases in between. Germline loops: CDR1 MNHNS, CDR2 SASEGT. The DNA for the CDR3 is TGTGCCAGCAGTTCCGCGTATCAGAACACTGAAGCTTTCTTT. The encoded protein is CASSSAYQNTEAFF.

The chain employs TRBV25-1 and TRBJ2-5; D not resolved. In germline, CDR1 is MGHDK, CDR2 SYGVNS. With 2 bases removed from V and 5 bases from J, the gap between germline ends came to 9 bases. This CDR3 comprises 13 residues. The CDR3 loop is CASSEPPGETQYF. CDR3 sequence (DNA): TGTGCCAGCAGTGAACCTCCGGGTGAGACCCAGTACTTC.

This clonotype was seen only a few times. The V gene is TRBV7-6, the J gene TRBJ2-3; D not certain. CDR1 and CDR2 (germline): SGHVS, FNYEAQ. This CDR3 has 16 amino acids. The V end lost 6 bases, the J end lost 0 bases, and 16 bases lay between the germline ends. The CDR3 bases are TGTGCCAGCAGACTGGATTGGTCCACTAGCACAGATACGCAGTATTTT. It codes for CASRLDWSTSTDTQYF. Full variable domain (outside the CDR3, taken from reference TRBV7-6 and TRBJ2-3): GAGVSQSPRYKVTKRGQDVALRCDPISGHVSLYWYRQALGQGPEFLTYFNYEAQQDKSGLPNDRFSAERPEGSISTLTIQRTEQRDSAMYRCASRLDWSTSTDTQYFGPGTRLTVL.

This clonotype was found many times. This chain connects TRBV6-1 to TRBJ2-7; TRBD2 matches at 9 bases. The CDR3 is made up of 15 amino acids. The J segment lost 4 bases and the V segment lost 4 bases, leaving 8 bases of the junction unmatched. Germline CDR1 reads MNHNS; CDR2 reads SASEGT. The CDR3 bases are TGTGCCAGCAGTGTTTTAGCGGGAGATAGATACGAGCAGTACTTC. It codes for CASSVLAGDRYEQYF.

The V and J genes are TRBV6-1 and TRBJ1-2; 8 nucleotides match TRBD1. This CDR3 is built from 14 residues. The junction had 13 bases not matched to a gene; V was cut back by 7 bases and J by 9 bases. CDR1 and CDR2 (germline): MNHNS, SASEGT. DNA for the CDR3: TGTGCCAGCATTGATTTTCGGACAGGGCGAAGCTACACCTTC. This codes for CASIDFRTGRSYTF.

At least ten counts were recorded for this clonotype. The chain links TRBV12-3 or TRBV12-4 to TRBJ2-7; D call uncertain. CDR3 size: 12 residues. Trimming took 6 bases from V and 9 from J, leaving 15 bases between them. The CDR3 sequence: CASSPSSTGQYF. CDR3 DNA: TGTGCCAGCAGCCCCTCCTCAACGGGGCAGTACTTC.

This clonotype was detected many times. This chain uses TRBV12-3 or TRBV12-4 with TRBJ2-1; 12 bases match TRBD2. This CDR3 has 15 residues. The ends lost 2 bases at V and 8 bases at J; junction bases unmatched: 4. The CDR3 sequence: CASSLMTSGSDEQFF. DNA of the CDR3: TGTGCCAGCAGTTTAATGACTAGCGGGAGCGATGAGCAGTTCTTC.

This clonotype has only a few counts. This chain joins TRBV30 and TRBJ2-7, with 9 bases aligning to TRBD1. The CDR3 runs 13 residues. V lost 7 bases and J lost 4; bases outside the gene matches: 8. Germline V lookup: CDR1 GTSNPN, CDR2 SVGIG (reference sequence). In DNA form, the CDR3 reads TGTGCCTACCAAGACAGGGGGGATTACGAGCAGTACTTC. Amino acids: CAYQDRGDYEQYF.

The table lists this clonotype with many counts. The V gene is TRBV5-4, the J gene TRBJ2-7; tentative D call: TRBD2 (5 bases). The V gene lost 4 bases and the J gene lost 1 base, with 18 bases spanning the gap. CDR3 size: 16 residues. Germline V gene lookup returns CDR1 SGHNT and CDR2 YYREEE (reference sequence). CDR3 coding DNA: TGTGCCAGCAGCATAGCTCGTGGGGAGATTTCCTACGAGCAGTACTTC. Encoded protein: CASSIARGEISYEQYF.

The chain is built from TRBV11-2 and TRBJ2-3; D is unclear. Germline-derived CDR1 and CDR2 are SGHAT and FQNNGV. The V and J ends lost 2 bases and 4 bases respectively, with 16 bases between them. The CDR3 is 16 residues long. The CDR3, as DNA: TGTGCCAGCAGCTTAAATTTGGCTGTATCTTCAGATACGCAGTATTTT. Translated, it gives CASSLNLAVSSDTQYF.

The rearrangement uses TRBV13 and TRBJ2-2; 9 bases line up with TRBD1. The V gene's germline CDR1 is PRHDT and CDR2 FYEKMQ (reference sequence). The CDR3 contains 16 residues. Germline trimming cut 5 bases from V and 1 base from J; bases unmatched to any gene: 5. Written as DNA, the CDR3 is TGTGCCAGCAGCAGGGACAGGGTTGGGAACACCGGGGAGCTGTTTTTT. It translates to CASSRDRVGNTGELFF.

This clonotype was picked up many times. The chain is built from TRBV5-1 and TRBJ2-1; weak D call: TRBD2 (5 bases). CDR3 size: 13 residues. V gave up 0 bases and J gave up 9 bases, with 10 bases separating them. Germline loops: CDR1 SGHRS, CDR2 YFSETQ. CDR3 nucleotides: TGCGCCAGCAGCTTGGCCTCAGGAGGTGAGCAGTTCTTC. As protein: CASSLASGGEQFF.

This clonotype was recorded many times. This chain connects TRBV7-2 to TRBJ1-5, with D maybe TRBD1 (5 bases). CDR3 size: 15 residues. Germline V gene sequence: CDR1 SGHTA, CDR2 FQGNSA. Trimming took 2 bases from V and 6 from J, leaving 14 bases between them. The CDR3 nucleotides read TGTGCCAGCAGCTTAATGGGGCAGGGAGGTCAGCCCCAGCATTTT. This sequence encodes CASSLMGQGGQPQHF.

There are many counts of this clonotype. CDR3: CASSRGEGGNTEAFF. CDR3 sequence (DNA): TGTGCCAGCAGCCGAGGGGAAGGAGGGAACACTGAAGCTTTCTTT. The chain joins TRBV2 to TRBJ1-1; tentative D call: TRBD1 (5 bases). V lost 6 bases to trimming and J lost 1 base, with 15 bases between them. The CDR3 totals 15 residues. Germline loops: CDR1 SNHLY, CDR2 FYNNEI.

This clonotype was counted many times. The chain recombines TRBV30 with TRBJ2-1; D unclear. This CDR3 region has 14 residues. V was trimmed by 5 bases and J by 0 bases, leaving 11 bases between them. Germline CDR1 reads GTSNPN; CDR2 reads SVGIG (reference sequence). This chain's CDR3 is CAWFNPSSYNEQFF. CDR3 nucleotides: TGTGCCTGGTTTAACCCAAGCTCCTACAATGAGCAGTTCTTC.

The genes are TRBV5-1 and TRBJ1-6, with unresolved D. This CDR3 is 15 amino acids long. Trimming stripped 0 bases from V and 8 bases from J, with 12 bases between. CDR1 is SGHRS and CDR2 is YFSETQ in the germline V gene. The CDR3 protein is CASSLGTATYSPLHF. The CDR3 DNA is TGCGCCAGCAGCTTGGGGACGGCCACTTATTCACCCCTCCACTTT.

This clonotype has a count of ten or more. The chain uses TRBV6-4 and TRBJ2-1; a weak D match, TRBD1 (5 bases). The CDR3 has 16 residues. V lost 6 bases and J lost 5, with 20 bases in between. Germline V gives CDR1 MRHNA, CDR2 SNTAGT. DNA for the CDR3: TGTGCCAGCAGCCCCTCCCCAGGGCAGAAGAACAATGAGCAGTTCTTC. It translates to CASSPSPGQKNNEQFF.

This clonotype came up a few times. The V and J genes are TRBV3-1 and TRBJ1-6; tentatively, D is TRBD1 (6 bases). The germline V gene encodes CDR1 LGHDT and CDR2 YNNKEL (reference sequence). The CDR3 loop spans 13 amino acids. V gave up 2 bases and J gave up 13 bases, with 12 bases separating them. This chain's CDR3 is CASSQLTQGPLHF. CDR3 sequence (DNA): TGTGCCAGCAGCCAACTAACGCAGGGGCCCCTCCACTTT.

The table lists this clonotype with a few counts. The gene calls are TRBV7-9 and TRBJ2-7; D could derive from TRBD1 or TRBD2 (5 bases each). Trimming stripped 1 base from V and 6 bases from J, with 13 bases between. This CDR3 region has 14 residues. Germline-derived CDR1 and CDR2 are SEHNR and FQNEAQ (reference sequence). The CDR3 sequence: CASSLGLYGTEQYF. The CDR3 nucleotides are TGTGCCAGCAGCTTAGGTTTATACGGGACCGAGCAGTACTTC.

This clonotype was observed many times. The chain is built from TRBV6-1 and TRBJ2-3; TRBD2 aligns across 7 bases. V shed 6 bases and J 3 bases; nucleotides not matched to a gene: 9. Germline V gene sequence: CDR1 MNHNS, CDR2 SASEGT. CDR3 length: 15 residues. The CDR3 is CASRTGRVETDTQYF. The DNA of the CDR3 is TGTGCCAGCAGGACTGGGAGGGTCGAAACAGATACGCAGTATTTT.

This clonotype occurred many times. This rearrangement joins TRBV18 to TRBJ2-5, with D possibly being TRBD1 (6 bases). The CDR3 covers 17 residues. The germline CDR1 and CDR2 sequences are KGHSH and LQKENI. V was shortened by 3 bases and J by 3 bases, with 20 bases between the two germline ends. Written as DNA, the CDR3 is TGTGCCAGCTCACCCACAGAGGACAGCGCCGATGAAGAGACCCAGTACTTC. As protein: CASSPTEDSADEETQYF.